This T cell receptor (beta chain) stems from a study of T cell clonality in common variable immunodeficiency. Study observations and caveats: CVID subjects showed higher TCRbeta clonality than healthy controls.

Most patients and controls had Caucasian heritage. The V and J ends lost 5 bases and 6 bases, in that order; junction bases with no gene match: 15. CDR3 length: 17 residues. Germline CDR1 and CDR2: SGHVS and FQNEAQ. This clone was seen many times. The antigen is not known. The read ends 3 residues early relative to the CDR3; the germline J gene fills the gap. Using immunoSEQ multiplex PCR, the repertoire was profiled, and TCRdb retains in-frame clones only, with some absent. This repertoire holds approximately 81,000 clones, and none appear only once. The receptor was isolated from a person between 18 and 75 years old in good health. Sequenced input: peripheral blood mononuclear cells. The chain recombines TRBV7-8 with TRBJ2-3; 9 bases match TRBD2. This CDR3 is CASSPPNSGRNRDTQYF. The DNA read from the CDR3 is TGTGCCAGCAGCCCACCTAATAGCGGGAGAAATCGCGATACG.